Listed below are T cell receptor beta chains from one sample, sequenced in a study of blood T cells in healthy people across ages. MiXCR was run by TCRdb on the 5' RACE reads, yielding one entry per CDR3 protein. The table includes nearly 1 million distinct CDR3 sequences, about 51% detected once. What was sequenced was blood. These receptors came from a woman aged 55-69 years in good health. The CDR3 runs from the conserved cysteine through the conserved F or W. Fields, in order: V gene, D gene, CDR3 protein. A D gene is named only where the DNA matches it firmly.

V gene: TRBV20-1
D gene: TRBD1
CDR3 protein: CSAGRDRGGWPQHF

V gene: TRBV25-1
D gene: TRBD1
CDR3 protein: CASSEYGQGQGGETQYF

V gene: TRBV6-2/TRBV6-3
D gene: TRBD1
CDR3 protein: CASSFSDRVEETQYF

V gene: TRBV20-1
D gene: TRBD2
CDR3 protein: CSATLGRAGVHEQFF

V gene: TRBV12-3/TRBV12-4
D gene: .
CDR3 protein: CASGGHPIYEQYF

V gene: TRBV5-6
D gene: TRBD1
CDR3 protein: CASSLGTGIDSYEQYF

V gene: TRBV12-3/TRBV12-4
D gene: .
CDR3 protein: CASSFHRVNEKLFF

V gene: TRBV6-5
D gene: TRBD2
CDR3 protein: CASSRESTSGTWELFF

V gene: TRBV27
D gene: .
CDR3 protein: CASSGSRADEQYF

V gene: TRBV14
D gene: TRBD2
CDR3 protein: CASAAGGIGEQFF

V gene: TRBV12-3/TRBV12-4
D gene: .
CDR3 protein: CASSLRDTIYF

V gene: TRBV20-1
D gene: TRBD2
CDR3 protein: CSARAGLDLGTQYF

V gene: TRBV28
D gene: .
CDR3 protein: CASSLAGGRSAFF

V gene: TRBV7-2
D gene: TRBD1
CDR3 protein: CASSLTGAVEETQYF